This T cell receptor (beta chain) was sequenced during a study of T cells after yellow fever vaccination. Background on the study: Some fractions had low cell numbers, and these were prepared with SMART-Seq v4 Ultra Low Input. Notes on the study in general: Abundant contaminating clonotypes from the bulk population could appear in FACS-sorted repertoires.

This clonotype was found a few times. The antigen is undetermined. As TCR cDNA was made by 5'RACE template switching, a universal primer site and UMIs were added. MiXCR, run by TCRdb on the 5' RACE reads, gives a single entry per CDR3 protein. The sample lists a few hundred thousand distinct CDR3 sequences, under 5% seen once, with 20% to 30% in the top ten. The source of this sequence is a man aged 18 to 35 who received the YFV17D yellow fever vaccine. Sequencing used PBMCs, obtained 5 days after the yellow fever booster vaccination.

CDR3 region: CASSHSPGQGRTEAFF. CDR3 in DNA: TGTGCCAGCAGCCATTCCCCGGGACAGGGGAGGACTGAAGCTTTCTTT. The chain links TRBV7-2 to TRBJ1-1, with TRBD1 identical over 10 bases. The length of the CDR3 is 16 residues. The V and J ends lost 5 bases and 5 bases, in that order; junction bases with no gene match: 11. The germline V gene encodes CDR1 SGHTA and CDR2 FQGNSA.